This is a list of T cell receptor beta chains from one sample in a study of blood T cell repertoires in COVID-19. Assay: immunoSEQ multiplex PCR; the TCRdb copy retains only in-frame clones and omits some. The sample holds 280,000 or so clones; over 75% are singletons and the top ten take around an eighth. The sequenced material came from peripheral blood. The receptors originated from a woman in her fifties or sixties with acute or convalescent COVID-19. Both conserved end residues are part of each CDR3. D genes are given only for firm matches. Clone size appears in some rows only: once, few, many, or a class for an expanded clone.

NA | TRBJ1-6 | TRBV7-6 | NA | CASSLAGGQYNSPLHF | TGTGCCAGCAGCTTAGCAGGGGGTCAGTATAATTCACCCCTCCACTTT
NA | TRBJ2-3 | TRBV30 | NA | CAWGGSGLLYTQYF | TGTGCCTGGGGGGGGAGCGGGCTCTTGTATACGCAGTATTTT
NA | TRBJ1-2 | TRBV28 | NA | CASSLYLSYGYTF | TGTGCCAGCAGTTTATATCTGAGTTATGGCTACACCTTC
NA | TRBJ2-1 | TRBV3-1/TRBV3-2 | NA | CASSQPRAEQFF | TGTGCCAGCAGCCAACCCCGCGCTGAGCAGTTCTTC
TRBD2 | TRBJ2-4 | TRBV3-1/TRBV3-2 | NA | CASSYPLRGTSGSWSKNIQYF | TGTGCCAGCAGCTATCCCCTCCGTGGGACTAGCGGGAGCTGGAGCAAAAACATTCAGTACTTC
TRBD1 | TRBJ2-7 | TRBV5-1 | NA | CASRTGGREQYF | TGCGCCAGCAGGACAGGGGGGCGCGAGCAGTACTTC
NA | TRBJ1-1 | TRBV20-1 | few | CSARAGMDTEAFF | TGCAGTGCTCGTGCAGGGATGGATACTGAAGCTTTCTTT
TRBD1 | TRBJ2-7 | TRBV19 | NA | CASSRPGTGEYEQYF | TGTGCCAGTAGTCGACCCGGGACAGGGGAATACGAGCAGTACTTC
NA | TRBJ1-1 | TRBV25-1 | NA | CASTRTGGLNTEAFF | TGTGCCAGCACCCGAACGGGAGGGTTGAACACTGAAGCTTTCTTT
TRBD1 | TRBJ1-1 | TRBV5-1 | NA | CASSSGQPMNTEAFF | TGCGCCAGCAGCTCGGGACAGCCTATGAACACTGAAGCTTTCTTT
NA | TRBJ1-5 | TRBV19 | NA | CASSFRAGLQPQHF | TGTGCCAGTAGTTTCCGAGCGGGCCTCCAGCCCCAGCATTTT
NA | TRBJ1-2 | TRBV24-1 | NA | CATSDLARNYGYTF | TGTGCCACCAGTGATTTAGCACGAAACTATGGCTACACCTTC
NA | TRBJ1-4 | TRBV5-1 | NA | CASKEGINEKLFF | TGCGCCAGCAAGGAGGGTATTAATGAAAAACTGTTTTTT
NA | TRBJ2-1 | TRBV20-1 | NA | CSASRGFYNEQFF | TGCAGTGCTAGTAGGGGTTTCTACAATGAGCAGTTCTTC
NA | TRBJ1-5 | TRBV5-5 | NA | CASSLAGDQPQHF | TGTGCCAGCAGCTTGGCCGGGGATCAGCCCCAGCATTTT
NA | TRBJ2-7 | TRBV19 | few | CASSILFSEGARHF | TGTGCCAGTAGTATCCTCTTTAGCGAGGGCGCTCGGCATTTC
NA | TRBJ1-6 | TRBV11-2 | NA | CASSSLKGGNNSPLHF | TGTGCCAGCAGCTCCCTAAAAGGAGGGAATAATTCACCCCTCCACTTT
TRBD2 | TRBJ2-7 | TRBV6-5 | NA | CASSYRGGDYEQYF | TGTGCCAGCAGTTACCGGGGAGGGGACTACGAGCAGTACTTC
NA | TRBJ1-5 | TRBV6-5 | NA | CASSRGVGNQPQHF | TGTGCCAGCAGCCGAGGTGTGGGCAATCAGCCCCAGCATTTT
TRBD1 | TRBJ2-2 | TRBV30 | NA | CAWSVFGTGAPTGELFF | TGTGCCTGGAGTGTATTTGGCACAGGGGCCCCCACCGGGGAGCTGTTTTTT